This T cell receptor beta chain was retrieved from a study of blood T cell repertoires in COVID-19. Background on the study: PBMCs, B-cell-depleted T cells, or T cells provided the cDNA or gDNA that made up the material.

Original processing methods: It was from reference gene primer amplification that nucleated cell counts were estimated. TCRdb's copy holds only in-frame clones and misses some; the assay was immunoSEQ multiplex PCR. V, J and clone size are taken as reported in that table, and D and trimming were inferred from the DNA itself. The repertoire includes some 190,000 clones, around nine tenths of them detected once, and approximately 4.5% sits in the top ten. This clone was observed a single time. CDR3 size: 16 residues. V lost 4 bases and J lost 3; bases outside the gene matches: 6. CDR1 and CDR2 from the germline V gene are SGHNT and YYREEE (reference sequence).

This chain joins TRBV5-4 and TRBJ2-3, with TRBD1 matching over 12 bases. Sequencing was done on a sample of peripheral blood. The clonotype comes from a human donor in a cohort sampled during active COVID-19. The CDR3 coding sequence is TGTGCCAGCAGCAACGCGGGACAGGGGGCAACAGATACGCAGTATTTT. Protein: CASSNAGQGATDTQYF.